The 7 T cell receptor beta chains reported below all come from one sample, sequenced in a study of OX40 agonist ivuxolimab in advanced cancers. The table came from immunoSEQ multiplex PCR; TCRdb's copy has only in-frame clones and leaves some out. The sample has tens of thousands of clones; 85% to 90% are singletons. This material consisted of CD4+ or CD8+ T cells sorted from blood, taken in a trial of the OX40 agonist ivuxolimab. The receptors come from an adult with an advanced solid tumor such as melanoma, head and neck, liver or kidney cancer.

The chain links TRBV19 to TRBJ2-5; the D is unclear. The germline gives CDR1 LNHDA, CDR2 SQIVND (reference sequence). This CDR3 contains 14 residues. Trimming cost V 5 bases and J 7 bases, with 17 bases left between them. The CDR3 DNA follows: TGTGCCAGTAGTGCTCGAAACCGCAAGATGACCCAGTACTTC. Translation gives CASSARNRKMTQYF.

The V and J genes are TRBV6-6 and TRBJ1-5, with TRBD1 matching 8 bases. Per germline, CDR1 MNHNY and CDR2 SVGAGI (reference sequence). The CDR3 runs to 15 residues. V shed 6 bases, J shed 6 bases, and the junction held 10 bases outside the gene matches. CDR3 DNA: TGTGCCAGCAGACCTGACAGGGGTGGCGGTCAGCCCCAGCATTTT. This sequence encodes CASRPDRGGGQPQHF.

This clone was detected only once. This chain uses TRBV6-6 with TRBJ2-7; TRBD2 matches 7 bases. The CDR3 is made up of 16 amino acids. Germline values: CDR1 MNHNY, CDR2 SVGAGI (reference sequence). The trim removed 0 bases at V and 4 bases at J, leaving 9 bases unmatched. The CDR3 region is CASSYSMGGSGYEQYF. The CDR3 DNA follows: TGTGCCAGCAGTTACTCGATGGGCGGGAGTGGGTACGAGCAGTACTTC.

V and J are TRBV11-2 and TRBJ1-1, with 7 bases lining up with TRBD1. J gave up 0 bases and V 4 bases, and 14 bases lay outside the gene matches. CDR1 is SGHAT and CDR2 is FQNNGV in the germline V gene. This CDR3 is built from 18 residues. Written as DNA, the CDR3 is TGTGCCAGCAGCTGGCCAAAGGGGGCGCAGGGGATGAACACTGAAGCTTTCTTT. It yields the protein CASSWPKGAQGMNTEAFF.

The chain employs TRBV7-3 and TRBJ2-3; the match to TRBD1 covers 12 bases. The CDR3 is 18 residues long. The germline CDR1 and CDR2 sequences are SGHTA and FQGTGA. V lost 5 bases, J lost 8 bases, and 17 bases stayed unmatched. The CDR3 spells CASSRGVAGTGGASTQYF. The CDR3 DNA reads TGTGCCAGCAGCCGGGGGGTAGCCGGGACAGGGGGCGCTTCTACGCAGTATTTT.

The genes are TRBV19 and TRBJ1-5; tentative D call: TRBD1 (6 bases). Between the trimmed V and J ends, which lost 6 bases and 3 bases, there was a span of 21 bases. Germline values: CDR1 LNHDA, CDR2 SQIVND (reference sequence). This CDR3 is 17 amino acids long. The CDR3 nucleotides read TGTGCCAGTAGCCATTCGGTTGGGACAACGGCCAATCAGCCCCAGCATTTT. Its protein product is CASSHSVGTTANQPQHF.

The chain has TRBV11-3 and TRBJ2-2; 7 bases match TRBD1. With 0 bases clipped from V and 0 bases from J, the junction kept 7 bases outside the gene matches. There are 18 residues in the CDR3. The germline CDR1 and CDR2 sequences are SGHNT and YENEEA. This chain's CDR3 is CASSLEWAQGANTGELFF. The DNA of the CDR3 is TGTGCCAGCAGCTTAGAATGGGCTCAGGGGGCGAACACCGGGGAGCTGTTTTTT.